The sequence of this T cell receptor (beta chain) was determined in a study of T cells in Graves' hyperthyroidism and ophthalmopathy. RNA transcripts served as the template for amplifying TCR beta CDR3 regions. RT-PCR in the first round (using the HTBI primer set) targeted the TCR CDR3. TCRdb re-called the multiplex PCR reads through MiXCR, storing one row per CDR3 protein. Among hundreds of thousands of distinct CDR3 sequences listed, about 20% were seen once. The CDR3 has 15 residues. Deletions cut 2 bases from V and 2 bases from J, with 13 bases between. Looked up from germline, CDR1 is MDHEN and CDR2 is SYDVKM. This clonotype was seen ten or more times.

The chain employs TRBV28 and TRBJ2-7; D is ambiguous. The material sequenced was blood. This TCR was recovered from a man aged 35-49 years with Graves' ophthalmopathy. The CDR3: CASSLRAERTYEQYF. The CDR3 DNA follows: TGTGCCAGCAGTTTAAGGGCTGAGAGGACCTACGAGCAGTACTTC.